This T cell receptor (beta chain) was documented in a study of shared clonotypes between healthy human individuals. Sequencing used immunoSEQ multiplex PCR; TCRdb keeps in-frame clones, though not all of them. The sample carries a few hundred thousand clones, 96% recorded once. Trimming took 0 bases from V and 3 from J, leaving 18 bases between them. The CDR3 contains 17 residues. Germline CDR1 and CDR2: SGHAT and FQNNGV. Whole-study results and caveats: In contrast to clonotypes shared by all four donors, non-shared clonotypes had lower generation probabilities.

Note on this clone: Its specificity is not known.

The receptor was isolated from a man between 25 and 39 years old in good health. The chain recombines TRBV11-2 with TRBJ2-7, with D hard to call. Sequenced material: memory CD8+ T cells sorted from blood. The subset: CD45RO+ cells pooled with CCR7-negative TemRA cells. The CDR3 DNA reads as TGTGCCAGCAGCTTAGATAACGAGGCAGGACCCATCTACGAGCAGTACTTC. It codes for CASSLDNEAGPIYEQYF.